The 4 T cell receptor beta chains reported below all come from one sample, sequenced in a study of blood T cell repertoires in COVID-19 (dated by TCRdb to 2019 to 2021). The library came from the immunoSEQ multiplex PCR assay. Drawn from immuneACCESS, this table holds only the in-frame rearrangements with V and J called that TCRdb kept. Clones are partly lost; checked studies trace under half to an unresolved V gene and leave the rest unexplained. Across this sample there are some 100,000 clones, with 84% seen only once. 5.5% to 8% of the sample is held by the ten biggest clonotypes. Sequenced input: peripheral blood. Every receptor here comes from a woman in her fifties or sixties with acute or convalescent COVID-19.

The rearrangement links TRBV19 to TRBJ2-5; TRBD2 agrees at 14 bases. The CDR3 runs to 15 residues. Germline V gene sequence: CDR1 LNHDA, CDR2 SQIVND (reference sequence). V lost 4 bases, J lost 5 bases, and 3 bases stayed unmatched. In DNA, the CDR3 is TGTGCCAGTAGTACGGGACTAGCGGGGGCGGAGACCCAGTACTTC. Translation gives CASSTGLAGAETQYF. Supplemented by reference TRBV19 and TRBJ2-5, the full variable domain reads DGGITQSPKYLFRKEGQNVTLSCEQNLNHDAMYWYRQDPGQGLRLIYYSQIVNDFQKGDIAEGYSVSREKKESFPLTVTSAQKNPTAFYLCASSTGLAGAETQYFGPGTRLLVL.

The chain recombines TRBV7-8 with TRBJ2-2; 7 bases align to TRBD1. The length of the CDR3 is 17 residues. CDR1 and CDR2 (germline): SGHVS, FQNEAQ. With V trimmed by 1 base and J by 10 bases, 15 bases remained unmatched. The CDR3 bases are TGTGCCAGCAGCTTAGAAACAGGGGCATCGGTTACTGAGGAGCTGTTTTTT. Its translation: CASSLETGASVTEELFF.

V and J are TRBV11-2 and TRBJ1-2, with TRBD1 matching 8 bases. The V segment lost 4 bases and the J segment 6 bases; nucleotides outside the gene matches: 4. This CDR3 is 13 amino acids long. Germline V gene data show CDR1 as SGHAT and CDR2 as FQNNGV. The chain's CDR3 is CASSSGQGHGYTF. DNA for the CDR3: TGTGCCAGCAGCTCTGGACAGGGTCATGGCTACACCTTC.

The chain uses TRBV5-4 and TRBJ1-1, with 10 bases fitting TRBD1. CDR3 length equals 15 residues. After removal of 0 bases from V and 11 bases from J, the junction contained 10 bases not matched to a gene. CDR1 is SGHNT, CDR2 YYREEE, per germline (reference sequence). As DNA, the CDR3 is TGTGCCAGCAGCTTGGCTCTAGGGGGACAGGGGTTGGCTTTCTTT. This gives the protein CASSLALGGQGLAFF.